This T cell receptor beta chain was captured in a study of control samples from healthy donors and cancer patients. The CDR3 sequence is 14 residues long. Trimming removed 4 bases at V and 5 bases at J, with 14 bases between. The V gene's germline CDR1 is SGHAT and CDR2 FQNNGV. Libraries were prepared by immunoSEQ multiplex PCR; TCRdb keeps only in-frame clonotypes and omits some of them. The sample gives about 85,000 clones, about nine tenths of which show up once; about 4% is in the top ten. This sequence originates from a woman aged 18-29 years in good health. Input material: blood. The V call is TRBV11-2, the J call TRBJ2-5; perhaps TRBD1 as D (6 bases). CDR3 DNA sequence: TGTGCCAGCAGCTCCCTGACAGGTTCCGAGACCCAGTACTTC. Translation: CASSSLTGSETQYF.